Listed below are T cell receptor beta chains from one sample, sequenced in a study of pediatric ulcerative colitis. The assay was immunoSEQ multiplex PCR, and TCRdb's table has in-frame clones only and misses some. Among tens of thousands of clones listed, about 81% were seen once. The sequenced material came from gut tissue. These receptors all come from a boy younger than 18 with severe ulcerative colitis. Each CDR3 is given with its conserved first and last residue. The order of the fields is clone size, J gene, V gene, D gene, CDR3 DNA, CDR3 protein. D genes are given only for firm matches. Clone size appears in some rows only: once, few, many, or a class for an expanded clone.

. TRBJ1-2 TRBV21-1 . TGTGCCAGCAGCAAAGGGGGTTGGTCTAACTATGGCTACACCTTC CASSKGGWSNYGYTF
once TRBJ2-4 TRBV6-1 . TGTGCCAGCAGCCCACAGACCAAAAACATTCAGTACTTC CASSPQTKNIQYF
. TRBJ2-1 TRBV11-2 TRBD1 TGTGCCAGCAGCTCCGTCCGGCAATTAGAAGGGACAGCCCACAATGAGCAGTTCTTC CASSSVRQLEGTAHNEQFF
. TRBJ1-6 TRBV28 . TGTGCCAGCAGCAAATACAGGGAGGTAGGATCACCCCTCCACTTT CASSKYREVGSPLHF
. TRBJ1-2 TRBV29-1 . TGCTGCAAGGGGACTCCCTATGGCTACACCTTC CCKGTPYGYTF
. TRBJ2-1 TRBV9 TRBD2 TGTGCCAGCAGCGTAGGCGGGGGGGGACCATACAATGAGCAGTTCTTC CASSVGGGGPYNEQFF
. TRBJ1-4 TRBV2 . TGTGCCAGCAGTGAATTGTCCGGGGGCGACGAAAAACTGTTTTTT CASSELSGGDEKLFF
. TRBJ1-2 TRBV9 . TGTGCCAGCAGCGTAGAAGTGGACGGTAACTATGGCTACACCTTC CASSVEVDGNYGYTF
. TRBJ2-7 TRBV7-9 TRBD2 TGTGCCAGCAGCTTAGTAGGGGGGAACCTAGCGGGGAGAATGGAGCAGTACTTC CASSLVGGNLAGRMEQYF
. TRBJ2-7 TRBV6-5 . TGTGCCAGCAGTTACCACTTCAATTCCTACGAGCAGTACTTC CASSYHFNSYEQYF
. TRBJ1-1 TRBV28 . TGTGCCAGCAGTTCCGTGGGGGGCCTGTACACTGAAGCTTTCTTT CASSSVGGLYTEAFF
. TRBJ2-7 TRBV6-5 . TGTGCCAGCAGTTACTCCCAGCGCTTGTCCGAGCAGTACTTC CASSYSQRLSEQYF
. TRBJ2-7 TRBV19 . TGTGCCAGTAGTCCCAGAGGTTCCTACGAGCAGTACTTC CASSPRGSYEQYF
. TRBJ2-7 TRBV28 . TGTGCCAGCAGTTCCGGGACCTCCTACGAGCAGTACTTC CASSSGTSYEQYF
. TRBJ2-1 TRBV6-5 TRBD1 TGTGCCAGCAGTACGGGACAGGGATACAATGAGCAGTTCTTC CASSTGQGYNEQFF
. TRBJ2-7 TRBV7-8 TRBD2 TGTGCCAGCAGCTCGGGGGGGATAGCCTACGAGCAGTACTTC CASSSGGIAYEQYF
. TRBJ1-1 TRBV7-2 TRBD1 TGTGCCAGCAGACCCGACGGGACAGGCTTAGGAGCTTTCTTT CASRPDGTGLGAFF
once TRBJ1-1 TRBV6-5 . TGTGCCAGCAGTTTGGGATGGCAGAACACTGAAGCTTTCTTT CASSLGWQNTEAFF
. TRBJ1-5 TRBV15 . TGTGCCACCAAGAGGGGTTCCCGCAATCAGCCCCAGCATTTT CATKRGSRNQPQHF
. TRBJ2-7 TRBV27 TRBD1 TGTGCCAGCAGTTTAGGGACAGGTAACTCCTACGAGCAGTACTTC CASSLGTGNSYEQYF
. TRBJ1-5 TRBV6-1 TRBD1 TGTGCCAGCATTGAACTACAGGGGAATCAGCCCCAGCATTTT CASIELQGNQPQHF
. TRBJ2-1 TRBV7-3 . TGTGCCAGCAGCGAGATAGAGGCCAATGAGCAGTTCTTC CASSEIEANEQFF
few TRBJ1-3 TRBV5-1 . TGCGCCAGCAGCTCACCTGACTCTGGAAACACCATATATTTT CASSSPDSGNTIYF
. TRBJ1-1 TRBV6-5 . TGTGCCAGCAGCTACCTAAAGAACACTGAAGCTTTCTTT CASSYLKNTEAFF
. TRBJ2-3 TRBV6-1 TRBD1 TGTGCCAGCATGGACAGGGGGAGGACAGATACGCAGTATTTT CASMDRGRTDTQYF
. TRBJ1-5 TRBV6-1 TRBD1 TGTGCCAGCAGTGCCCGGGACAGGGTTAATCAGCCCCAGCATTTT CASSARDRVNQPQHF
few TRBJ2-3 TRBV12-5 TRBD1 TGTGCTAGTGGTTTCGGGGACAGAGCTAGCACAGATACGCAGTATTTT CASGFGDRASTDTQYF
once TRBJ2-7 TRBV29-1 TRBD1 TGCAGCGTAGCCGGGACAGGTAGCTCCTACGAGCAGTACTTC CSVAGTGSSYEQYF
. TRBJ1-1 TRBV2 . TGTGCCAGCAGTGAAGGGGGGCTGAACACTGAAGCTTTCTTT CASSEGGLNTEAFF
few TRBJ1-6 TRBV2 . TGTGCCAGCAGTCCCAACTCGGGGGTTGAACCCCTCCACTTT CASSPNSGVEPLHF
. TRBJ2-5 TRBV7-6 . TGTGCCAGCAGCCAAGAGTCAGAAGAGACCCAGTACTTC CASSQESEETQYF
. TRBJ1-2 TRBV6-4 . TGTGCCAGCAGTTTATATTTTGGCGGAACAGCAGGGGACTATGGCTACACCTTC CASSLYFGGTAGDYGYTF
. TRBJ1-5 TRBV18 . TGTGCCACCCGACGTTCAAGAAGCAGCAATCAGCCCCAGCATTTT CATRRSRSSNQPQHF
. TRBJ2-3 TRBV6-4 TRBD2 TGTGCCAGCAGTGACTCAGCGGGGGAGGGCCGAGATACGCAGTATTTT CASSDSAGEGRDTQYF
. TRBJ1-6 TRBV7-2 . TGTGCCAGCAGCGCGGCCCTAACCATTTCACCCCTCCACTTT CASSAALTISPLHF
. TRBJ1-6 TRBV28 . TGTGCCAGCAGTTTCCAGGGGAACTATAATTCACCCCTCCACTTT CASSFQGNYNSPLHF
. TRBJ1-2 TRBV19 . TGTGCCAGTAGTATAGTGTCGCCAGACTATGGCTACACCTTC CASSIVSPDYGYTF
. TRBJ2-3 TRBV19 . TGTGCCAGTAGTCACCGGACTATGGCAGATACGCAGTATTTT CASSHRTMADTQYF
. TRBJ2-7 TRBV6-1 TRBD1 TGTGCCAGCAGTGAAGCGCTAGGACAGGGCCTCGAGCAGTACTTC CASSEALGQGLEQYF
. TRBJ2-2 TRBV6-1 . TGTGCCAGCATTGCAGGGGACACCGGGGAGCTGTTTTTT CASIAGDTGELFF
. TRBJ2-7 TRBV6-6 . TGTGCCAGCAGTTACTTGGATAACTACGAGCAGTACTTC CASSYLDNYEQYF
. TRBJ2-1 TRBV12-5 TRBD1 TGTGCTAGTGGCCCCGCCCGGACAGGGGTCTACAATGAGCAGTTCTTC CASGPARTGVYNEQFF
. TRBJ1-2 TRBV19 . TGTGCCAGCCGGCGGGGTGGGCTCGGTGTGTATGGCTACACCTTC CASRRGGLGVYGYTF
. TRBJ2-7 TRBV4-1 . TGCGCCAGCAGCCAAGTTTTGGGCGACTACGAGCAGTACTTC CASSQVLGDYEQYF
. TRBJ1-5 TRBV5-6 . TGTGCCAGCAGCGCGGAGAAACAGGGTAGCAATCAGCCCCAGCATTTT CASSAEKQGSNQPQHF
. TRBJ2-2 TRBV28 TRBD1 TGTGCCAGTGCGAAAGGGACAGTCAAGCGGACCGGGGAGCTGTTTTTT CASAKGTVKRTGELFF
. TRBJ1-2 TRBV4-1 . TGCGCCAGCAGCATCAGCCCCGGGCTCCAGCTGCGGGGCTACACCTTC CASSISPGLQLRGYTF
. TRBJ2-5 TRBV9 TRBD1 TGTGCCAGCAGCGTGAGGACAGGCGGCCCCCAGTACTTC CASSVRTGGPQYF
. TRBJ1-1 TRBV6-5 . TGTGCCAGCAGCCGCCCGGGGGCGCGGGGCACTGAAGCTTTCTTT CASSRPGARGTEAFF
. TRBJ1-1 TRBV2 TRBD1 TGTGCCAGCAGAGCGGGACAGATCAACACTGAAGCTTTCTTT CASRAGQINTEAFF
. TRBJ2-1 TRBV20-1 . TGCAGTGCCCGGGTCGGGAATGAGCAGTTCTTC CSARVGNEQFF
. TRBJ1-2 TRBV28 TRBD1 TGTGCCAGCAGTTTAGGCGGACAGGGGAACTATGGCTACACCTTC CASSLGGQGNYGYTF
. TRBJ2-2 TRBV2 . TGTGCCAGCAGTGTGGTTGGGGCCGGGGAGCTGTTTTTT CASSVVGAGELFF